These 18 T cell receptor beta chains were all obtained from the same sample, sequenced in a study of early T cells in non-severe SARS-CoV-2 infection. TCRdb re-called the 5' RACE reads with MiXCR, one entry per CDR3 protein. The sample has about 58,000 distinct CDR3 sequences, around an eighth seen once. The material sequenced was whole blood. The receptors shown here come from an adult who was a healthcare worker with PCR-confirmed SARS-CoV-2 infection or an uninfected control (not recorded which).

This clonotype has more than one count but fewer than ten. The chain is built from TRBV29-1 and TRBJ1-3; D not resolved. The CDR3 extends over 13 amino acids. Trimming left V 4 bases short and J 8 bases short, with 15 bases between. Germline V gives CDR1 SQVTM, CDR2 ANQGSEA. The CDR3 DNA reads as TGCAGCGTTGCCATGGACTCAAGATACACCATATATTTT. Translated, it gives CSVAMDSRYTIYF.

V usage is TRBV6-6 and J usage is TRBJ2-7; TRBD1 aligns across 7 bases. Trimming took 0 bases from V and 2 from J; bases not matched to a gene: 4. Germline CDR1 and CDR2: MNHNY and SVGAGI (reference sequence). The length of the CDR3 is 15 residues. CDR3 coding DNA: TGTGCCAGCAGTTACTCGCAACAGGGGCCCTACGAGCAGTACTTC. Encoded protein: CASSYSQQGPYEQYF.

There are many counts of this clonotype. The V gene is TRBV7-9, the J gene TRBJ2-2, with 8 bases identical to TRBD2. V gave up 9 bases and J gave up 5 bases; unmatched junction bases: 8. Germline V gene lookup returns CDR1 SEHNR and CDR2 FQNEAQ (reference sequence). This CDR3 has 14 amino acids. This CDR3 reads CASGAGVSTGELFF. The CDR3 DNA follows: TGTGCCAGTGGAGCGGGAGTCAGTACCGGGGAGCTGTTTTTT.

This clonotype has a count of ten or more. The chain joins TRBV25-1 to TRBJ2-1; D is ambiguous. Germline CDR1 MGHDK, CDR2 SYGVNS. The CDR3 totals 15 residues. V lost 5 bases, J lost 8 bases, and 19 bases lay in between. The CDR3 spells CASSPSGPVRDEQFF. DNA of the CDR3: TGTGCCAGCAGTCCATCGGGTCCCGTAAGGGATGAGCAGTTCTTC.

This clonotype has only a few counts. This chain joins TRBV7-8 and TRBJ2-7; D is possibly TRBD1 (5 bases). V lost 0 bases to trimming and J lost 11 bases, with 11 bases between them. This CDR3 spans 12 amino acids. The germline gives CDR1 SGHVS, CDR2 FQNEAQ. DNA for the CDR3: TGTGCCAGCAGCTTAGCCGCAGGGATGAAGTACTTC. It is translated as CASSLAAGMKYF.

This clonotype was seen ten or more times. This sequence joins TRBV10-3 and TRBJ2-3; D is unresolved. The CDR3 covers 16 residues. V was cut by 4 bases and J by 1 base, with 15 bases left in between. Germline V gives CDR1 ENHRY, CDR2 SYGVKD. The CDR3 reads CAISADLAPGTDTQYF. The CDR3 nucleotides are TGTGCCATCAGTGCGGACCTGGCGCCGGGCACAGATACGCAGTATTTT.

The CDR3, as DNA: TGTGCCAGCAGCCACTCAGGATCCTCAGCCAAAAACATTCAGTACTTC. Translated: CASSHSGSSAKNIQYF. The chain joins TRBV3-1 to TRBJ2-4; D is unclear. CDR1 and CDR2 (germline): LGHDT, YNNKEL (reference sequence). V shed 3 bases and J shed 0 bases, with 12 bases lying between them. The CDR3 is 16 residues long.

This clonotype occurred a few times. This rearrangement joins TRBV7-2 to TRBJ2-5, with a tentative D call TRBD2 (5 bases). The CDR3 extends over 14 amino acids. CDR1 is SGHTA and CDR2 is FQGNSA in the germline V gene. V lost 1 base, J lost 4 bases, and 10 bases lay in between. The DNA for the CDR3 is TGTGCCAGCAGCTTAGATCGCGGAGGAGAGACCCAGTACTTC. Encoded protein: CASSLDRGGETQYF.

This clonotype was counted a few times. The rearrangement uses TRBV15 and TRBJ2-7, with TRBD1 matching over 7 bases. Germline V gives CDR1 LNHNV, CDR2 YYDKDF (reference sequence). The CDR3 runs to 15 residues. The J segment lost 5 bases and the V segment lost 5 bases, leaving 12 bases of the junction unmatched. The CDR3 loop reads CATSPIERGRDEQYF. CDR3 nucleotides: TGTGCCACCAGCCCAATCGAAAGGGGGCGGGACGAGCAGTACTTC.

This clonotype has ten or more counts. The chain recombines TRBV12-3 or TRBV12-4 with TRBJ1-6; TRBD1 agrees at 7 bases. CDR3 size: 14 residues. The junction had 4 bases not matched to a gene; V was cut back by 3 bases and J by 8 bases. The CDR3 nucleotides read TGTGCCAGCAGTTTGCAGGGGGGTGATTCACCCCTCCACTTT. Translating it yields CASSLQGGDSPLHF.

This clonotype was counted a few times. CDR3: CASSPTRGVQPQHF. CDR3 DNA sequence: TGTGCCAGCAGTCCGACCCGGGGAGTCCAGCCCCAGCATTTT. The chain carries TRBV7-2 and TRBJ1-5; D uncertain. V was trimmed by 6 bases and J by 7 bases, leaving 16 bases between them. This CDR3 contains 14 residues. CDR1 and CDR2 (germline): SGHTA, FQGNSA.

The sample holds many counts of this clonotype. The chain carries TRBV28 and TRBJ2-7, with D unclear. Between the trimmed V and J ends, which lost 4 bases and 3 bases, there was a span of 4 bases. Germline CDR1 and CDR2: MDHEN and SYDVKM. CDR3 length: 11 residues. CDR3 DNA: TGTGCCAGCAGTTCCTACTACGAGCAGTACTTC. Translated, it gives CASSSYYEQYF.

This clonotype was observed a handful of times. The V gene is TRBV7-8, the J gene TRBJ2-7, with TRBD2 matching 7 bases. The V gene end was trimmed by 1 base and the J gene end by 3 bases; junction bases not matched to a gene: 9. The CDR3 length is 16 residues. Germline-derived CDR1 and CDR2 are SGHVS and FQNEAQ. The CDR3 protein is CASSLDWLAAVYEQYF. The CDR3 DNA reads TGTGCCAGCAGCTTAGATTGGCTAGCGGCCGTCTACGAGCAGTACTTC.

This clonotype has just a few counts. The V gene is TRBV10-3, the J gene TRBJ1-2; D perhaps matches TRBD1 (5 bases). V lost 3 bases, J lost 4 bases, and 12 bases lay in between. Looked up from germline, CDR1 is ENHRY and CDR2 is SYGVKD. This CDR3 region has 14 residues. The CDR3 region is CAISDRVPPYGYTF. The CDR3 DNA follows: TGTGCCATCAGTGACAGGGTCCCCCCCTATGGCTACACCTTC.

The rearrangement links TRBV5-1 to TRBJ2-3, with TRBD2 matching over 8 bases. This CDR3 contains 15 residues. Looked up from germline, CDR1 is SGHRS and CDR2 is YFSETQ. V shed 2 bases, J shed 2 bases, and the junction held 4 bases outside the gene matches. The CDR3 here is CASSLLAELTDTQYF. Here the CDR3 DNA reads TGCGCCAGCAGCTTACTAGCGGAGCTCACAGATACGCAGTATTTT.

This chain joins TRBV7-2 and TRBJ2-7; D unclear. Germline values: CDR1 SGHTA, CDR2 FQGNSA. This CDR3 is built from 13 residues. Trimming took off 0 bases at V and 5 bases at J, with 8 bases between the two ends. CDR3 nucleotides: TGTGCCAGCAGCTTAGCCCCGGGCGACGAGCAGTACTTC. Encoded protein: CASSLAPGDEQYF. Using reference TRBV7-2 and TRBJ2-7 for the parts outside the CDR3, the full variable domain is GAGVSQSPSNKVTEKGKDVELRCDPISGHTALYWYRQSLGQGLEFLIYFQGNSAPDKSGLPSDRFSAERTGGSVSTLTIQRTQQEDSAVYLCASSLAPGDEQYFGPGTRLTVT.

This clonotype was detected only a few times. Written as DNA, the CDR3 is TGTGCCACCAGTGATTTCGAGGACAGCACAGATACGCAGTATTTT. Translation gives CATSDFEDSTDTQYF. The gene calls are TRBV24-1 and TRBJ2-3; D unclear. Germline V gene lookup returns CDR1 KGHDR and CDR2 SFDVKD. The CDR3 sequence is 15 residues long. V was clipped by 1 base and J by 0 bases, with 7 bases between them.

This clonotype was counted at least ten times. V is TRBV5-1 and J is TRBJ2-7; D perhaps matches TRBD2 (5 bases). The CDR3 has 17 residues. The ends were cut back, 0 bases at V and 5 bases at J, with 21 bases in the middle. CDR1 SGHRS and CDR2 YFSETQ come from the germline V gene. In DNA, the CDR3 is TGCGCCAGCAGCTTGGACCCCGAGGTTACGTTAGCGCACGAGCAGTACTTC. Amino acid sequence: CASSLDPEVTLAHEQYF.